This T cell receptor beta chain was observed in a study of T cells after yellow fever vaccination. Study-level points and caveats: Peaking on day 5 versus 15, the secondary response was faster but weaker. Detected again after the booster were most primary-vaccination clones, at 96% CD4 and more than 70% CD8.

The table lists this clonotype with many counts. Its antigen is as yet unknown. Using its own MiXCR run on the 5' RACE reads, TCRdb lists one record per CDR3 protein. Of about 74,000 distinct CDR3 sequences detected, approximately 7.7% appear once; the ten largest clones hold about 33%. The length of the CDR3 is 15 residues. V lost 5 bases to trimming and J lost 4 bases, with 14 bases between them. The V gene is TRBV12-3 or TRBV12-4, the J gene TRBJ2-2; D may be TRBD1 or TRBD2 (6 bases each). This receptor was identified in a man aged 18 to 35 who received the YFV17D yellow fever vaccine. The sequenced sample was CD8+ T cells sorted from PBMCs, obtained 4 to 6 days after the first yellow fever vaccination. Written as DNA, the CDR3 is TGTGCCAGCAGTCCCCGAGGGGGGACCACCGGGGAGCTGTTTTTT. Translation gives CASSPRGGTTGELFF.